This entry concerns a single TCR beta chain. Its antigen specificity is not known. The record has no base qualities; no much larger clone is one base away. The data originate from a study of T cells after yellow fever vaccination (dated by TCRdb to the late 2010s). With regard to the full study: The SMART-Seq v4 Ultra Low Input RNA kit was used to prepare libraries from fractions with low cell numbers. Two healthy male donors made up the cohort, one aged 18 to 29 years and the other aged 30 to 40 years. Bulk TCR alpha and beta repertoires were sequenced longitudinally to track T-cell clones before and after primary and booster YFV17D yellow fever vaccination. Blood was collected at multiple timepoints before and after primary and secondary immunization, and bulk PBMC replicates and cell subsets were isolated.

These reads were obtained on an Illumina NovaSeq 6000. Synthesis of TCR cDNA relied on 5'RACE template switching, a step that introduced a universal primer site along with unique molecular identifiers. Priming for cDNA synthesis came from both the TCR alpha and TCR beta constant segments. Libraries were amplified in two PCR steps, with sample barcodes and sequencing adapters added in the second step. Sequencing of libraries was performed on Illumina HiSeq 2500 (2x100 bp) or NovaSeq (2x150 bp). Processing in the source paper ran as follows. Demultiplexing of reads and collapsing into UMI consensus sequences were performed with MIGEC, and V(D)J alignment was carried out with MiXCR. Vaccine-responding clonotypes were defined with edgeR using replicate PBMC samples, requiring FDR below 0.01 and a log2 fold change above 5 up to day 15. Bulk clonotypes were assigned CD4 or CD8 identity according to which sequenced CD4 or CD8 repertoire held them at higher abundance. The public reads were reanalyzed by TCRdb: fastp trimming at Q25, MiXCR alignment, in-frame beta chains only. CDR3 protein sequences are deduplicated, and each keeps its most common genes and DNA. The V and J calls and clone size come from TCRdb's table, not from the authors' own analysis. This sample lists 200,000 to 250,000 distinct CDR3 sequences; roughly 3.3% were detected once. In total, the top ten clones hold around 3.3% of the sample.

Results the study describes overall, beyond this receptor: Computational filtering was required because FACS-sorted repertoires could contain abundant contaminating clonotypes from the bulk population. Only two donors were included in the study, so the extent to which the findings can be generalized is limited. A small fraction of clonotypes appeared in both the CD4 and CD8 compartments, likely as a result of convergent recombination. After the booster, most of the clones that had expanded following primary vaccination were detected again (roughly 97% of CD4 and around 90% of CD8), which suggests that memory was broadly maintained. The secondary T-cell response was found to be weaker but faster than the primary response, with a peak reached on day 5 rather than on day 15.

CDR1 DFQATT and CDR2 SNEGSKA were looked up in the germline V gene (reference sequence). V lost 4 bases and J lost 0 bases; the stretch between them is 9 bases long. The CDR3 runs 13 residues from the cysteine to the phenylalanine. The only DNA kept is the CDR3, 39 bases in frame from the first base. The sample's treatment or condition label, in plain terms: live attenuated yellow fever vaccine strain. PBMCs were isolated from peripheral blood using a standard Ficoll-Paque protocol. CD4 and CD8 T-cell fractions were isolated with Dynabeads CD4 and CD8 positive selection kits. TriZol was used to extract RNA from bulk PBMCs, from CD4 and CD8 fractions, and from dextramer-positive and dextramer-negative fractions.

Sequenced material: CD4+ T cells sorted from PBMCs, taken 10 days after the yellow fever booster vaccination. This clonotype was sampled from a young man who received the YFV17D yellow fever vaccine. This chain joins TRBV20-1 to TRBJ1-2, with TRBD1 perhaps the D gene, on 6 matching bases. DNA sequence: TGCAGTGCTAAGGGGGGAGCTAACTATGGCTACACCTTC. This sequence encodes CSAKGGANYGYTF.